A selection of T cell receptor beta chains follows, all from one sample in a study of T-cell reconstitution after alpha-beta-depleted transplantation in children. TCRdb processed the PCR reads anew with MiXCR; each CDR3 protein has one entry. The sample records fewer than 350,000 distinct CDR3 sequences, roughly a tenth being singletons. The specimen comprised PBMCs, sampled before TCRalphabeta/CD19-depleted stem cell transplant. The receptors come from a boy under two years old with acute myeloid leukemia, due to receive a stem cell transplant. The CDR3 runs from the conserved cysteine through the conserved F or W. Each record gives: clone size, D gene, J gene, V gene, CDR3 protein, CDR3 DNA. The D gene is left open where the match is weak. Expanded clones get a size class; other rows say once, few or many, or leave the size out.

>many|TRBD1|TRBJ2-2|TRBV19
CASSIRGQGKAGELFF
TGTGCCAGTAGTATTCGGGGACAGGGGAAGGCCGGGGAGCTGTTTTTT
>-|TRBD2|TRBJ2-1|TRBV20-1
CCARALRTSSSYNEQFF
TGCTGCGCTAGAGCCCTCCGGACTAGTAGCTCCTACAATGAGCAGTTCTTC
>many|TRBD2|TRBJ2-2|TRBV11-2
CASSLGPIAGKIGELFF
TGTGCCAGCAGCTTAGGTCCGATAGCGGGAAAGATAGGGGAGCTGTTTTTT
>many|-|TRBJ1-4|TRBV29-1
CSVRGLSKGIATNEKLFF
TGCAGCGTTCGAGGGCTCAGTAAAGGAATAGCAACTAATGAAAAACTGTTTTTT
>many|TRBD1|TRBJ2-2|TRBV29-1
CSVAGGDTGELFF
TGCAGCGTTGCAGGGGGCGATACCGGGGAGCTGTTTTTT
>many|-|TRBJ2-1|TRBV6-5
CASSYSKGNEQFF
TGTGCCAGCAGTTACTCGAAGGGTAATGAGCAGTTCTTC
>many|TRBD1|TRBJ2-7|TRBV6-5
CASKGVRDSLLYEQYF
TGTGCCAGCAAGGGGGTCCGGGACAGTCTCCTCTACGAGCAGTACTTC
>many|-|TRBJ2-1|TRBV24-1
CATSDWGASYNEQFF
TGTGCCACCAGTGATTGGGGCGCGTCCTACAATGAGCAGTTCTTC
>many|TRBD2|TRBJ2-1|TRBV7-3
CASSLKARLAGGGNEQFF
TGTGCCAGCAGCTTAAAGGCCCGACTAGCGGGGGGCGGCAATGAGCAGTTCTTC
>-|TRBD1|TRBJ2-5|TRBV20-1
CSALYRGQETQYF
TGCAGTGCCTTGTACAGGGGACAAGAGACCCAGTACTTC
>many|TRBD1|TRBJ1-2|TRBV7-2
CASSFTGGENYGYTF
TGTGCCAGCAGCTTTACAGGGGGAGAGAACTATGGCTACACCTTC
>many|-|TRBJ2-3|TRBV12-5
CASGSRREGRGHDTQYF
TGTGCTAGTGGTTCCAGACGGGAAGGGAGAGGGCACGATACGCAGTATTTT
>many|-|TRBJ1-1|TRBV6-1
CASSAGRTGNTEAFF
TGTGCCAGCAGTGCCGGACGTACGGGGAACACTGAAGCTTTCTTT
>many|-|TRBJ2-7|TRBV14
CASSWSFGEQYF
TGTGCCAGCAGCTGGTCCTTCGGGGAGCAGTACTTC
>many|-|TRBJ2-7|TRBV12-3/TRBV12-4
CASSDAAGAHYEQYF
TGTGCCAGCAGCGACGCGGCAGGGGCTCACTACGAGCAGTACTTC
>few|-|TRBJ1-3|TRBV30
CAWGESSGNTIYF
TGTGCCTGGGGGGAGAGCTCTGGAAACACCATATATTTT